This T cell receptor beta chain was recorded in a study of cytomegalovirus exposure and HLA in healthy donors. This CDR3 is 13 amino acids long. V dropped 1 base and J dropped 11 bases, with 15 bases sitting between them. CDR1 and CDR2 from the germline V gene are SGHTS and YDEGEE. In the PCR, 60 Vbeta and 13 Jbeta primers were used. The method was immunoSEQ multiplex PCR; TCRdb's version includes in-frame clones alone and lacks a portion of them. The repertoire has fewer than 100,000 clones, under 80% of them found once; the top ten carry 7% to 9%. Sequences were obtained from PBMCs. The rearrangement joins TRBV5-8 to TRBJ1-1; possibly TRBD1 for D (5 bases). The receptor was derived from a man aged 35 to 55 in good health and CMV-seropositive. The CDR3 nucleotides read TGTGCCAGCAGCTTGTCACCCCAGGGTGAGGCTTTCTTT. The encoded protein is CASSLSPQGEAFF.